The next 15 T cell receptor beta chains were all read from a single sample in a study of T cell repertoires and HLA-DP antigens. Assay used: immunoSEQ multiplex PCR; TCRdb lists only in-frame clones, some missing. The table records over 60,000 clones, around 80% of them present only once. Antigen specificity for these receptors is unknown. The sample consisted of CD4+ T cells from PBMCs. The origin of the receptors is a man aged 55 to 70 in good health and CMV-seronegative.

This chain connects TRBV5-6 to TRBJ2-1; 10 bases match TRBD2. The germline gives CDR1 SGHDT, CDR2 YYEEEE. CDR3 length: 15 residues. With 0 bases clipped from V and 6 bases from J, the junction kept 3 bases outside the gene matches. CDR3 coding DNA: TGTGCCAGCAGCTTGGATCTAGCGGGGGCCAATGAGCAGTTCTTC. It is translated as CASSLDLAGANEQFF.

This rearrangement joins TRBV7-9 to TRBJ2-7, with 11 nucleotides matching TRBD2. This CDR3 spans 15 amino acids. The germline CDR1 and CDR2 sequences are SEHNR and FQNEAQ (reference sequence). The V and J ends lost 0 bases and 4 bases, in that order; junction bases with no gene match: 2. The CDR3 coding sequence is TGTGCCAGCAGCTTAGCGGGACTAGCGGTTTACGAGCAGTACTTC. Translation gives CASSLAGLAVYEQYF.

This chain joins TRBV27 and TRBJ1-1, with D unresolved. Germline CDR1 and CDR2: MNHEY and SMNVEV (reference sequence). Between the trimmed V and J ends, which lost 6 bases and 5 bases, there was a span of 13 bases. CDR3 size: 13 residues. The CDR3 DNA is TGTGCCAGCAGCCGTATCAGTCGTACTGAAGCTTTCTTT. It translates to CASSRISRTEAFF.

V is TRBV30 and J is TRBJ1-1; no firm D call. In germline, CDR1 is GTSNPN, CDR2 SVGIG (reference sequence). This CDR3 is 13 amino acids long. Trimming removed 4 bases at V and 1 base at J, with 10 bases between. The CDR3 sequence: CAWIQHTNTEAFF. As DNA, the CDR3 is TGTGCCTGGATTCAACATACGAACACTGAAGCTTTCTTT.

The rearrangement links TRBV6-1 to TRBJ2-3, with 16 bases that match TRBD2. The CDR3 has 19 residues. V trimming: 4 bases; J trimming: 0 bases; junction bases outside the gene matches: 7. The germline CDR1 and CDR2 sequences are MNHNS and SASEGT. In DNA form, the CDR3 reads TGTGCCAGCAGTGGTGGGACTAGCGGGGGGGTTCGGAGCACAGATACGCAGTATTTT. Residues: CASSGGTSGGVRSTDTQYF.

The rearrangement uses TRBV6-6 and TRBJ2-5, with 9 bases lining up with TRBD2. The trim removed 2 bases at V and 3 bases at J, leaving 7 bases unmatched. The length of the CDR3 is 16 residues. Germline V gene data show CDR1 as MNHNY and CDR2 as SVGAGI (reference sequence). The CDR3 nucleotides are TGTGCCAGCAGTTACCCGACTAGCGGTAGAAAAGAGACCCAGTACTTC. This sequence encodes CASSYPTSGRKETQYF.

The rearrangement uses TRBV5-1 and TRBJ2-5; 8 positions match TRBD2. Per germline, CDR1 SGHRS and CDR2 YFSETQ. CDR3 size: 16 residues. V shed 0 bases and J 4 bases; nucleotides not matched to a gene: 8. The CDR3 region is CASSLEPAGASETQYF. The CDR3 coding sequence is TGCGCCAGCAGCTTGGAACCAGCGGGAGCCTCAGAGACCCAGTACTTC. Combining the CDR3 with reference TRBV5-1 and TRBJ2-5 gives the whole variable domain KAGVTQTPRYLIKTRGQQVTLSCSPISGHRSVSWYQQTPGQGLQFLFEYFSETQRNKGNFPGRFSGRQFSNSRSEMNVSTLELGDSALYLCASSLEPAGASETQYFGPGTRLLVL.

This chain links TRBV20-1 with TRBJ1-1, with no clear D. The CDR3 sequence is 10 residues long. V was clipped by 3 bases and J by 5 bases, with 4 bases between them. Germline lookup yields CDR1 DFQATT and CDR2 SNEGSKA (reference sequence). CDR3 region: CSASATEAFF. CDR3 nucleotide sequence: TGCAGTGCTAGTGCTACTGAAGCTTTCTTT.

The chain carries TRBV18 and TRBJ1-1; 7 nucleotides align to TRBD1. Losses at the gene ends were 6 bases for V and 11 bases for J; bases not matched to a gene: 9. Germline assignment: CDR1 KGHSH and CDR2 LQKENI. The length of the CDR3 is 12 residues. CDR3 loop: CASSPDRERAFF. The CDR3 region has the DNA TGTGCCAGCTCGCCCGACAGGGAACGGGCTTTCTTT.

The V and J genes are TRBV7-9 and TRBJ2-1; D gene ambiguous. Germline lookup yields CDR1 SEHNR and CDR2 FQNEAQ (reference sequence). This CDR3 comprises 10 residues. V was pared by 5 bases and J by 7 bases, with 3 bases between. The CDR3 region is CASSENEQFF. CDR3 coding DNA: TGTGCCAGCAGCGAAAATGAGCAGTTCTTC.

The rearrangement joins TRBV2 to TRBJ2-7, with 8 nucleotides matching TRBD1. V trimming: 7 bases; J trimming: 6 bases; junction bases outside the gene matches: 11. CDR3 size: 14 residues. Germline V CDR1 and CDR2: SNHLY, FYNNEI. The DNA of the CDR3 is TGTGCCAGCAAGGCCAGGGGGCAAGCGGGCGAGCAGTACGTC. Encoded protein: CASKARGQAGEQYV.

The V call is TRBV30, the J call TRBJ2-5; D not resolved. With 0 bases removed from V and 5 bases from J, the gap between germline ends came to 13 bases. Germline V gene data show CDR1 as GTSNPN and CDR2 as SVGIG (reference sequence). The CDR3 runs 14 residues. The CDR3 here is CAWSVHVQEETQYF. DNA for the CDR3: TGTGCCTGGAGTGTACACGTGCAGGAGGAGACCCAGTACTTC.

This chain connects TRBV9 to TRBJ2-1; 16 bases line up with TRBD2. The V gene end was trimmed by 2 bases and the J gene end by 2 bases; junction bases not matched to a gene: 4. Per the germline V gene, CDR1 is SGDLS and CDR2 is YYNGEE. This CDR3 is built from 18 residues. CDR3 region: CASSVGTSGRGAYNEQFF. CDR3 DNA: TGTGCCAGCAGCGTTGGGACTAGCGGGAGGGGGGCCTACAATGAGCAGTTCTTC.

V is TRBV11-2 and J is TRBJ2-2; the match to TRBD2 covers 7 bases. This CDR3 has 14 residues. From germline, CDR1 is SGHAT and CDR2 FQNNGV. With V trimmed by 5 bases and J by 4 bases, 4 bases remained unmatched. In DNA form, the CDR3 reads TGTGCCAGCAGCCGGGCTAGCGGCACCGGGGAGCTGTTTTTT. This sequence encodes CASSRASGTGELFF.

This clone came up a few times. The chain has TRBV5-1 and TRBJ2-5, with D hard to call. Trimming took 4 bases from V and 2 from J, leaving 9 bases between them. Germline lookup yields CDR1 SGHRS and CDR2 YFSETQ. The CDR3 has 13 amino acids. The CDR3 here is CASSPMGQETQYF. The CDR3 bases are TGCGCCAGCAGCCCGATGGGACAAGAGACCCAGTACTTC. The full variable domain, rest sourced from reference TRBV5-1 and TRBJ2-5, is KAGVTQTPRYLIKTRGQQVTLSCSPISGHRSVSWYQQTPGQGLQFLFEYFSETQRNKGNFPGRFSGRQFSNSRSEMNVSTLELGDSALYLCASSPMGQETQYFGPGTRLLVL.